A single T cell receptor (beta chain) is shown here with its context. The sample comes from a study of blood T cell repertoires in COVID-19. After removal of 6 bases from V and 1 base from J, the junction contained 9 bases not matched to a gene. The CDR3 spans 15 residues. CDR1 and CDR2 (germline): SGHRS, YFSETQ. Assay: immunoSEQ multiplex PCR; the TCRdb copy retains only in-frame clones and omits some. The data hold 100,000 or so clones, with roughly 81% observed a single time. The sequenced sample consisted of peripheral blood. The clonotype originates from a woman aged 70-85 years with acute or convalescent COVID-19. The chain uses TRBV5-1 and TRBJ2-7, with TRBD1 identical over 8 bases. CDR3 nucleotide sequence: TGCGCCAGCACCCCAACAGGGGGTGAGTCCTACGAGCAGTACTTC. This translates into CASTPTGGESYEQYF.